This TCR beta chain was captured by sequencing in a study of regulatory T cells in long-lasting Graves disease. Construction of TCR beta libraries relied on iRepertoire HTBI primers and on Arm-PCR targeting CDR3 regions. MiXCR, run by TCRdb on the multiplex PCR reads, gives a single entry per CDR3 protein. The profile covers approximately 470,000 distinct CDR3 sequences, with 15% to 20% appearing a single time and less than 15% taken by the ten largest. The V gene lost 7 bases and the J gene lost 5 bases, with 9 bases spanning the gap. CDR1 is MNHNS, CDR2 SASEGT, per germline. CDR3 length equals 12 residues. This clonotype was picked up many times. Time point indicated: newly diagnosed GD, antithyroid drugs for less than 3 months. With RNA extracted from PBMCs as input, the TCR library was made. Patients were enrolled at an endocrinology department in Xi'an, China. This sample was also put to use in a study of T cells in Graves' hyperthyroidism and ophthalmopathy. That source reports: With the HTBI primer set, the TCR CDR3 went through a first round of RT-PCR. It was a median around 6 months before onset that the model predicted ophthalmopathy.

This specimen was peripheral blood mononuclear cells (PBMCs), taken at new diagnosis, from a patient treated with antithyroid drugs. This sequence was found in a man aged 35 to 55 with Graves disease. The J gene is TRBJ2-1, the V gene TRBV6-1, with D tentatively TRBD1 (5 bases). The CDR3 loop reads CASTLTDNEQFF. The CDR3 nucleotides are TGTGCCAGCACATTGACAGACAATGAGCAGTTCTTC.